The sequence of this T cell receptor (beta chain) was determined in a study of Tregs in tolerant kidney transplant recipients. Findings and caveats of the study: Validation in larger populations is needed because few patients were studied.

Profiled with immunoSEQ multiplex PCR; TCRdb holds only in-frame clones, not every one. Here the sample spans more than 90,000 clones, roughly nine tenths being singletons. A word on this clone: The target antigen is unknown.

The TCR originated in a human donor in good health. Sequencing was done on a sample of CD4+ T cells from blood.

DNA of the CDR3: TGTGCCAGCTCTCCCGGGCCGGGACAGGGAATATTCAATGAGCAGTTCTTC. Translation: CASSPGPGQGIFNEQFF. The chain has TRBV18 and TRBJ2-1; TRBD1 matches 9 bases. The CDR3 is 17 residues long. The germline V gene encodes CDR1 KGHSH and CDR2 LQKENI. J lost 6 bases, V lost 6 bases, and 15 bases had no gene match.